The source of this TCR beta chain is a study of cytomegalovirus exposure and HLA in healthy donors. Study-level background: As an earlier analysis found, around 190 million T cells yielded about 120 million unique TCR beta sequences. General study results and limits: The availability of immune exposure information extended only to CMV serostatus. A later analysis linked a missense variant in DCLRE1C to the trimming of TCR beta V and J genes.

Remarks on this clone: As yet, its antigen is unknown. Mismatch with germline at one junction end may stem from a read error.

Both 60 Vbeta primers and 13 Jbeta primers went into the PCR. The table came from immunoSEQ multiplex PCR; TCRdb's copy has only in-frame clones and leaves some out. This sample has 200,000 to 250,000 clones, with 82% found just once. The length of the CDR3 is 11 residues. The germline CDR1 and CDR2 sequences are SEHNR and FQNEAQ (reference sequence). The sequence derives from a woman aged 40-49 years in good health and CMV-seropositive. Sequenced: PBMCs. V gene TRBV7-9 combines with J gene TRBJ2-3; unclear D gene. CDR3 loop: CSSSLTDTQYF. Here the CDR3 DNA reads TGTTCCAGCAGCCTCACAGATACGCAGTATTTT. Based on the CDR3 plus reference TRBV7-9 and TRBJ2-3, the full variable domain is DTGVSQNPRHKITKRGQNVTFRCDPISEHNRLYWYRQTLGQGPEFLTYFQNEAQLEKSRLLSDRFSAERPKGSFSTLEIQRTEQGDSAMYLCSSSLTDTQYFGPGTRLTVL.